The 22 T cell receptor beta chains given below trace back to one sample, sequenced in a study of quantifying T cell responses using KT2 cells. About the research overall: Reverse transcription used primers in the TCR alpha and beta constant regions.

An oligo carrying a UMI was ligated to the cDNA 3' end. An equimolar mix of RC1.1 and RC1.2 primed the beta chain across TRBC1 and TRBC2. TCRdb fed the UMI-ligation and nested PCR reads into MiXCR, producing one record per CDR3 protein. The data contain approximately 57,000 distinct CDR3 sequences, 9% to 15% of them singletons. Material: PBMCs spiked with cells of the T cell clone KT2. The receptors were sampled from a human donor.

In this sample, this clonotype turned up a few times. This chain uses TRBV12-3 or TRBV12-4 with TRBJ2-7; no clear D gene. V was pared by 6 bases and J by 4 bases, with 19 bases between. CDR3 size: 15 residues. As DNA, the CDR3 is TGTGCCAGCAGCCCCTTCGAAGGGCCGGGTTACGAGCAGTACTTC. Protein sequence: CASSPFEGPGYEQYF.

This clonotype was counted many times. This chain links TRBV3-1 with TRBJ2-5; the D gene is possibly TRBD2 (6 bases). Germline V gene sequence: CDR1 LGHDT, CDR2 YNNKEL (reference sequence). This CDR3 is built from 18 residues. V was pared by 3 bases and J by 1 base, with 21 bases between. The CDR3 is CASSQRGSRGAFQETQYF. The CDR3 nucleotides read TGTGCCAGCAGCCAGAGGGGCTCACGCGGGGCCTTCCAAGAGACCCAGTACTTC.

Many counts were recorded for this clonotype. This rearrangement joins TRBV10-2 to TRBJ2-7, with a tentative D call TRBD2 (6 bases). The CDR3 length is 13 residues. Per germline, CDR1 WSHSY and CDR2 SAAADI. V was trimmed by 3 bases and J by 2 bases, leaving 8 bases between them. The CDR3 region has the DNA TGCGCCAGCAGTGATGCGGGACCCTACGAGCAGTACTTC. Protein sequence: CASSDAGPYEQYF.

The chain links TRBV6-5 to TRBJ1-1; TRBD1 is a possible D gene (5 bases). This CDR3 has 13 amino acids. Trimming removed 2 bases from V and 4 bases from J, with 8 bases in between. Germline values: CDR1 MNHEY, CDR2 SVGAGI. This chain's CDR3 is CASSYGDATEAFF. The CDR3 coding sequence is TGTGCCAGCAGTTACGGGGACGCCACTGAAGCTTTCTTT.

This clonotype was seen more than once but under ten times. The V call is TRBV6-5, the J call TRBJ1-1; 8 bases align to TRBD1. The CDR3 is made up of 12 amino acids. Germline assignment: CDR1 MNHEY and CDR2 SVGAGI. With V trimmed by 7 bases and J by 4 bases, 2 bases remained unmatched. CDR3 coding DNA: TGTGCCAGCAAAACAGGGGGCACTGAAGCTTTCTTT. It is translated as CASKTGGTEAFF.

This clonotype was picked up a small number of times. The chain couples TRBV5-1 to TRBJ1-6, with TRBD1 identical over 12 bases. The trim removed 3 bases at V and 8 bases at J, leaving 6 bases unmatched. The CDR3 covers 16 residues. The germline V gene has CDR1 SGHRS and CDR2 YFSETQ. The CDR3 sequence is CASSWDRGQGDSPLHF. The DNA for the CDR3 is TGCGCCAGCAGCTGGGACAGGGGGCAGGGGGATTCACCCCTCCACTTT.

The sample holds a few counts of this clonotype. The rearrangement uses TRBV6-2 or TRBV6-3 and TRBJ2-7; perhaps D is TRBD1 or TRBD2 (7 bases each). This CDR3 has 23 amino acids. Per the germline V gene, CDR1 is MNHEY and CDR2 is SVGEGT. The V and J ends lost 3 bases and 3 bases respectively, with 39 bases between them. In DNA, the CDR3 is TGTGCCAGCAGTTATGTAGGCCGGAAGGGGGCTAGGTTCTTGCGGGAGTCGGTCTACGAGCAGTACTTC. Protein sequence: CASSYVGRKGARFLRESVYEQYF.

J is TRBJ2-2 and V is TRBV6-2 or TRBV6-3, with TRBD1 matching 7 bases. Germline V gives CDR1 MNHEY, CDR2 SVGEGT. The V gene end was trimmed by 6 bases and the J gene end by 6 bases; junction bases not matched to a gene: 16. The CDR3 is 17 residues long. CDR3 residues: CASSSNTRDSGPGELFF. CDR3 nucleotide sequence: TGTGCCAGCAGCTCAAATACCCGGGACAGTGGGCCCGGGGAGCTGTTTTTT.

This clonotype has just a few counts. This rearrangement joins TRBV11-2 to TRBJ2-1; perhaps TRBD1 as D (8 bases). CDR1 and CDR2 from the germline V gene are SGHAT and FQNNGV. V was clipped by 5 bases and J by 2 bases, with 13 bases between them. CDR3 length equals 15 residues. CDR3 DNA sequence: TGTGCCAGCAGCCACAGGGGGGGCCCCTACAATGAGCAGTTCTTC. This codes for CASSHRGGPYNEQFF. The full variable domain, rest sourced from reference TRBV11-2 and TRBJ2-1, is EAGVAQSPRYKIIEKRQSVAFWCNPISGHATLYWYQQILGQGPKLLIQFQNNGVVDDSQLPKDRFSAERLKGVDSTLKIQPAKLEDSAVYLCASSHRGGPYNEQFFGPGTRLTVL.

V gene TRBV13 combines with J gene TRBJ2-7; tentatively, D is TRBD2 (5 bases). CDR3 size: 16 residues. Per the germline V gene, CDR1 is PRHDT and CDR2 is FYEKMQ (reference sequence). Between the trimmed V and J ends, which lost 5 bases and 2 bases, there was a span of 19 bases. The CDR3 loop reads CASSVLGEGGTYEQYF. The CDR3 DNA follows: TGTGCCAGCAGCGTACTCGGGGAAGGCGGAACCTACGAGCAGTACTTC.

This chain joins TRBV7-2 and TRBJ2-7; tentative D call: TRBD1 (6 bases). Deletions cut 5 bases from V and 0 bases from J, with 14 bases between. CDR3 length: 15 residues. Germline CDR1 SGHTA, CDR2 FQGNSA. The CDR3 reads CASSTPPGHSYEQYF. The CDR3 DNA is TGTGCCAGCAGCACTCCTCCGGGACACTCCTACGAGCAGTACTTC. Variable domain in full (rest from reference TRBV7-2 and TRBJ2-7): GAGVSQSPSNKVTEKGKDVELRCDPISGHTALYWYRQSLGQGLEFLIYFQGNSAPDKSGLPSDRFSAERTGGSVSTLTIQRTQQEDSAVYLCASSTPPGHSYEQYFGPGTRLTVT.

This clonotype was counted between two and nine times. The rearrangement joins TRBV7-2 to TRBJ2-1, with D possibly being TRBD1 (5 bases). V was shortened by 6 bases and J by 0 bases, with 18 bases between the two germline ends. The CDR3 sequence is 17 residues long. The germline gives CDR1 SGHTA, CDR2 FQGNSA. In DNA, the CDR3 is TGTGCCAGCAGACGGACAACAGGCTTAAGCTCCTACAATGAGCAGTTCTTC. Amino acids: CASRRTTGLSSYNEQFF.

This chain uses TRBV5-6 with TRBJ2-7; 8 nucleotides align to TRBD1. This CDR3 has 17 amino acids. Germline loops: CDR1 SGHDT, CDR2 YYEEEE. V lost 3 bases, J lost 4 bases, and 15 bases stayed unmatched. The DNA for the CDR3 is TGTGCCAGCAGCTCCCCCAACGCGCAGGGGGCAGAGTACGAGCAGTACTTC. This codes for CASSSPNAQGAEYEQYF.

This chain joins TRBV2 and TRBJ1-5, with 9 bases fitting TRBD1. CDR3 length equals 13 residues. CDR1 and CDR2 from the germline V gene are SNHLY and FYNNEI. V lost 7 bases, J lost 5 bases, and 3 bases stayed unmatched. CDR3 sequence reads: CASKRTGDQPQHF. CDR3 in DNA: TGTGCCAGCAAGAGGACAGGGGATCAGCCCCAGCATTTT.

The chain uses TRBV11-2 and TRBJ1-5; TRBD1 is a possible D gene (5 bases). V lost 5 bases, J lost 2 bases, and 13 bases lay in between. The CDR3 contains 15 residues. CDR1 SGHAT and CDR2 FQNNGV come from the germline V gene. The CDR3 loop is CASSQLLGGNQPQHF. DNA of the CDR3: TGTGCCAGCAGCCAACTGTTAGGGGGCAATCAGCCCCAGCATTTT.

CDR3 region: CASSQDSGPLHF. The CDR3 DNA is TGCGCCAGCAGCCAAGATTCAGGACCCCTCCACTTT. The chain couples TRBV4-1 to TRBJ1-6; D remains ambiguous. The CDR3 consists of 12 residues. Deletions cut 0 bases from V and 12 bases from J, with 6 bases between. The germline V gene has CDR1 MGHRA and CDR2 YSYEKL.

The chain joins TRBV7-8 to TRBJ2-3; the D gene is possibly TRBD2 (5 bases). V was clipped by 1 base and J by 0 bases, with 11 bases between them. The CDR3 spans 16 residues. Germline V CDR1 and CDR2: SGHVS, FQNEAQ. The CDR3 coding sequence is TGTGCCAGCAGCTTAGGCCCTAGCTATAGCACAGATACGCAGTATTTT. Translation: CASSLGPSYSTDTQYF.

This clonotype was recorded a few times. J is TRBJ2-2 and V is TRBV19, with D perhaps matching TRBD1 or TRBD2 (6 bases each). From germline, CDR1 is LNHDA and CDR2 SQIVND (reference sequence). V shed 5 bases and J shed 3 bases, with 13 bases lying between them. This CDR3 is 15 amino acids long. In DNA form, the CDR3 reads TGTGCCAGTAGTTTAGGGGGGTTGGACACCGGGGAGCTGTTTTTT. Protein: CASSLGGLDTGELFF.

The V and J genes are TRBV27 and TRBJ1-2; possible D gene TRBD1, 5 bases. V shed 3 bases and J shed 2 bases, with 10 bases lying between them. This CDR3 spans 14 amino acids. Germline assignment: CDR1 MNHEY and CDR2 SMNVEV (reference sequence). CDR3 residues: CASSFKDTNYGYTF. CDR3 sequence (DNA): TGTGCCAGCAGTTTTAAGGACACAAACTATGGCTACACCTTC.

This clonotype was seen only a few times. J is TRBJ2-7 and V is TRBV25-1, with D tentatively TRBD1 or TRBD2 (6 bases each). CDR3 size: 15 residues. Germline CDR1 reads MGHDK; CDR2 reads SYGVNS. V was pared by 2 bases and J by 6 bases, with 17 bases between. The CDR3: CASSESRGQRPEQYF. The CDR3 region has the DNA TGTGCCAGCAGTGAAAGCCGGGGGCAGCGTCCCGAGCAGTACTTC.

This rearrangement joins TRBV12-2 to TRBJ1-5; the table's D call, TRBD1, was not checked against the DNA. TRBV12-2 is listed as a pseudogene. The CDR3 is made up of 13 amino acids. Written as DNA, the CDR3 is TGTGCAAGTCGCTCAACCACCGGGCTGCCCCAGCATTTT. The encoded protein is CASRSTTGLPQHF.

This clonotype occurred once. The V call is TRBV7-2, the J call TRBJ1-4; D not resolved. The CDR3 covers 18 residues. Germline CDR1 and CDR2: SGHTA and FQGNSA. Trimming stripped 5 bases from V and 1 base from J, with 20 bases between. The CDR3 loop is CASSPRPPLLLTNEKLFF. The CDR3, as DNA: TGTGCCAGCAGCCCAAGGCCCCCGCTGCTTTTAACTAATGAAAAACTGTTTTTT. The full variable domain, in which reference TRBV7-2 and TRBJ1-4 provide the parts outside the CDR3, is GAGVSQSPSNKVTEKGKDVELRCDPISGHTALYWYRQSLGQGLEFLIYFQGNSAPDKSGLPSDRFSAERTGGSVSTLTIQRTQQEDSAVYLCASSPRPPLLLTNEKLFFGSGTQLSVL.